Listed below are T cell receptor beta chains from one sample, sequenced in a study of response to subunit inactivated influenza vaccine. MiXCR, run by TCRdb on the RT-PCR reads, gives a single entry per CDR3 protein. The table has 650,000 to 850,000 distinct CDR3 sequences, approximately 15% seen once. The input for sequencing was PBMCs from blood, taken 14 to 15 days before vaccination. The receptors were sampled from a middle-aged man who received an inactivated influenza vaccine. Both conserved end residues are part of each CDR3. D genes are given only for firm matches. The size field is filled for only some rows; it gives once, few, many or a size class.

CSARVPGVDSQYF TGCAGTGCTAGAGTCCCAGGGGTGGATTCGCAGTATTTT - TRBJ2-3 TRBV20-1 -
CASSLWVGAKNIQYF TGTGCCAGCAGCTTGTGGGTGGGAGCCAAAAACATTCAGTACTTC - TRBJ2-4 TRBV7-9 -
CASSEAKQGYTF TGTGCCAGCAGTGAAGCCAAGCAGGGCTACACCTTC - TRBJ1-2 TRBV6-1 few
CASSPRTSGDFTDEQFF TGCGCCAGCAGCCCAAGGACTAGCGGGGATTTTACAGATGAGCAGTTCTTC TRBD2 TRBJ2-1 TRBV5-1 few
CASSELAGAAEQYF TGTGCCAGCAGTGAACTAGCGGGAGCGGCCGAGCAGTACTTC TRBD2 TRBJ2-7 TRBV27 -
CASSHRGQGGKYEQYF TGTGCCAGCAGTCACCGGGGACAGGGGGGTAAGTACGAGCAGTACTTC TRBD1 TRBJ2-7 TRBV12-3/TRBV12-4 few
CSANEGSGNTIYF TGCAGTGCTAATGAGGGGTCTGGAAACACCATATATTTT - TRBJ1-3 TRBV20-1 few
CSVVQDRGFYGYTF TGCAGCGTTGTTCAGGACAGGGGGTTCTATGGCTACACCTTC TRBD1 TRBJ1-2 TRBV29-1 few
CASSLAGQGNTIYF TGCGCCAGCAGCTTGGCCGGTCAGGGGAACACCATATATTTT - TRBJ1-3 TRBV5-1 -
CASSPPEVRETQYF TGTGCCAGCTCACCGCCGGAGGTCAGGGAGACCCAGTACTTC - TRBJ2-5 TRBV18 -
CASSLAQRYTF TGTGCCAGCAGCTTAGCCCAACGCTACACCTTC - TRBJ1-2 TRBV11-2 few
CASSYYSRGTEAFF TGTGCCAGCAGTTACTATAGCAGGGGCACTGAAGCTTTCTTT - TRBJ1-1 TRBV6-5 few
CAIKGLAQTYEQYF TGTGCCATCAAAGGACTAGCGCAAACCTACGAGCAGTACTTC TRBD2 TRBJ2-7 TRBV10-3 few
CASSLYQSSSYEQYF TGTGCCAGCAGCTTATATCAGTCGAGCTCCTACGAGCAGTACTTC - TRBJ2-7 TRBV7-2 few
CAIRITGGITGELFF TGTGCCATCAGGATTACAGGGGGGATAACCGGGGAGCTGTTTTTT TRBD1 TRBJ2-2 TRBV10-3 -